This entry concerns a single TCR beta chain. What it binds is not known. The data were taken from a study of cytomegalovirus exposure and HLA in healthy donors. Per germline, CDR1 SGHRS and CDR2 YFSETQ. CDR3 size: 17 residues. The J segment lost 1 base and the V segment lost 0 bases, leaving 6 bases of the junction unmatched. The PCR was carried out with 60 Vbeta primers and 13 Jbeta primers. Produced via immunoSEQ multiplex PCR; TCRdb's table is partial and in-frame only. This sample has some 40,000 clones; 70% to 75% occur once, and the top ten carry about 6%. Study-wide findings and caveats: Only CMV serostatus was available as immune exposure information.

The J gene is TRBJ1-1, the V gene TRBV5-1; 10 nucleotides agree with TRBD1. The receptor was derived from a man aged 30 to 39 in good health and CMV-seronegative. The sample taken for sequencing was PBMCs. DNA for the CDR3: TGCGCCAGCAGCTTGGCGGGGACAGGGGAGTCGAACACTGAAGCTTTCTTT. Translation gives CASSLAGTGESNTEAFF.